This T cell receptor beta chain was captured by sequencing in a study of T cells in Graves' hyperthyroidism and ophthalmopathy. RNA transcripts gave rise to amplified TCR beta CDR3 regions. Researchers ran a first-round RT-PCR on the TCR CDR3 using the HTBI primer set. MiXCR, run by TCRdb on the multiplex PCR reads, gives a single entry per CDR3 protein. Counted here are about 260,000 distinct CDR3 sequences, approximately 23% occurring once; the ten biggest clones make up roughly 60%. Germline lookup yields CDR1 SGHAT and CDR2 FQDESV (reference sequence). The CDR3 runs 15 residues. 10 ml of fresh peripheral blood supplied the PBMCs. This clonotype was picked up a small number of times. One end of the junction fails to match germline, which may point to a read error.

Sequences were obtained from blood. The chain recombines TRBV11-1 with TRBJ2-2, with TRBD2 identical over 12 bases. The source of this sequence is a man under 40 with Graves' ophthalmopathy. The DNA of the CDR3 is TGTGCCAGCAGTTGGACTAGCGGGAACGCCGGGGAGCTGTTTTTT. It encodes CASSWTSGNAGELFF.